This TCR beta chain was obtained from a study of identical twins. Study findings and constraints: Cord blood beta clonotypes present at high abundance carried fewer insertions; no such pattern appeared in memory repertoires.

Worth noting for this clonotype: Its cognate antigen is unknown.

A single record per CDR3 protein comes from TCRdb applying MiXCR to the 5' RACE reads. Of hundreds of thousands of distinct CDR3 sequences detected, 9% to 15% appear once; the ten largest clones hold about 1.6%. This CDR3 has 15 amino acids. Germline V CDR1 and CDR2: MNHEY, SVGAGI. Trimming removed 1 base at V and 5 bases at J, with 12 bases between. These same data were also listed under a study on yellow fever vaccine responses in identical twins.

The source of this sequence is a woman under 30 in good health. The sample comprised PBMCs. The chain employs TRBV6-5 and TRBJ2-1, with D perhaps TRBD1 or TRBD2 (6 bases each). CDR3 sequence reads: CASSYWGAGDNEQFF. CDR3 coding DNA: TGTGCCAGCAGTTACTGGGGGGCAGGAGACAATGAGCAGTTCTTC.